This is a list of T cell receptor beta chains from one sample in a study of T cells expressing NK-cell markers. TCRdb reanalyzed the 5' RACE reads, giving one entry per CDR3 protein sequence and no DNA. This sample's table has 500,000 to 700,000 distinct CDR3 sequences. Material: blood T cells: a sorted CD56 or NKG2C T cell subset, CD4+ or CD8+ T cells, or bulk PBMC T cells (not recorded which). These receptors originate from a young man in good health. CDR3s include the opening cysteine and the closing phenylalanine or tryptophan. Each record gives: V gene, J gene, CDR3 protein.

v_gene: TRBV20-1
j_gene: TRBJ1-2
CDR3aa: CSALMNDSDGYTF

v_gene: TRBV5-1
j_gene: TRBJ1-1
CDR3aa: CASTGLDGTEAFF

v_gene: TRBV5-1
j_gene: TRBJ2-7
CDR3aa: CASSLEPLAGGGEQYF

v_gene: TRBV6-5
j_gene: TRBJ2-3
CDR3aa: CASSRDFSQGTQYF

v_gene: TRBV20-1
j_gene: TRBJ1-3
CDR3aa: CSAWAGGNTIYF

v_gene: TRBV28
j_gene: TRBJ2-3
CDR3aa: CASRTAGQGIDTQYF

v_gene: TRBV20-1
j_gene: TRBJ2-1
CDR3aa: CSARDPLSSSGREGEQFF

v_gene: TRBV4-2
j_gene: TRBJ2-1
CDR3aa: CASSLEGFTGEQFF

v_gene: TRBV12-3/TRBV12-4
j_gene: TRBJ2-1
CDR3aa: CASSPEAGLGNEQFF

v_gene: TRBV3-1
j_gene: TRBJ2-3
CDR3aa: CASSQPSGRAHTDTQYF

v_gene: TRBV18
j_gene: TRBJ2-3
CDR3aa: CASSPRDHTDTQYF

v_gene: TRBV27
j_gene: TRBJ2-6
CDR3aa: CASSLLGLGDSQSSGANVLTF

v_gene: TRBV12-3/TRBV12-4
j_gene: TRBJ2-1
CDR3aa: CASSLARDRATEQFF

v_gene: TRBV6-5
j_gene: TRBJ1-1
CDR3aa: CASSYPGQITEAFF